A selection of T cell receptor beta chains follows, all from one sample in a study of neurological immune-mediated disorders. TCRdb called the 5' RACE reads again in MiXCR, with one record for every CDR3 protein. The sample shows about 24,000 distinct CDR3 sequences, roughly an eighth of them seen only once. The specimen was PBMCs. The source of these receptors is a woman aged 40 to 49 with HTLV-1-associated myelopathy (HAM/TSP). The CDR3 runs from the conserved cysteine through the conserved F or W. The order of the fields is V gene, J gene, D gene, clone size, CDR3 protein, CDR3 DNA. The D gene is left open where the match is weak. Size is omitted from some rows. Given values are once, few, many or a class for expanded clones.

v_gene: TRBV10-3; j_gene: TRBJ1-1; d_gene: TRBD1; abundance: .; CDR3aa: CATKVSLLTGAAIGTEAFF; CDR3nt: TGTGCCACCAAAGTCAGCCTTCTTACAGGGGCGGCTATCGGCACTGAAGCTTTCTTT
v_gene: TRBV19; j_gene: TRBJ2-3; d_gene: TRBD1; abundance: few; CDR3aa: CASSGGQGAADTQYF; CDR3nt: TGTGCCAGTAGTGGGGGACAGGGAGCGGCAGATACGCAGTATTTT
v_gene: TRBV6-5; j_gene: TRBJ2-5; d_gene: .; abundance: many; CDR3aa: CASSRDTTEITQYF; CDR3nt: TGTGCCAGCAGTAGGGACACCACCGAGATCACCCAGTACTTC
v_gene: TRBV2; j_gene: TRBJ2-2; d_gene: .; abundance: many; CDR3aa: CASRKLPSSVAGELFF; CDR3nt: TGTGCCAGCAGAAAACTCCCCTCTAGCGTCGCCGGGGAGCTGTTTTTT
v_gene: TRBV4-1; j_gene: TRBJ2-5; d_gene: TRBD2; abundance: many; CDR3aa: CASSLGLAGAEETQYF; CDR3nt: TGCGCCAGCAGCCTCGGACTAGCGGGGGCCGAAGAGACCCAGTACTTC
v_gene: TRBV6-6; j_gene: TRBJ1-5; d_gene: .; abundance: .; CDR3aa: CASTPRAGSVGNQPQHF; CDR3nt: TGTGCCAGCACCCCGAGGGCGGGCTCAGTGGGCAATCAGCCCCAGCATTTT
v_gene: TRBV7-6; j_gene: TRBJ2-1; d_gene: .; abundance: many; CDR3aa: CASSDLLRPNEQFF; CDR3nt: TGTGCCAGCAGCGACCTACTCAGACCCAATGAGCAGTTCTTC
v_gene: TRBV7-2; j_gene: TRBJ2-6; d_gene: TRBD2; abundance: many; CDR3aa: CASSLVERDNLGANVLTF; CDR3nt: TGTGCCAGCAGCTTAGTCGAGCGGGATAACCTTGGGGCCAACGTCCTGACTTTC
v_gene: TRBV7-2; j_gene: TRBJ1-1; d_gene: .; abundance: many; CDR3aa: CASSLAPIMNTEAFF; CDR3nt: TGTGCCAGCAGCTTAGCGCCCATTATGAACACTGAAGCTTTCTTT
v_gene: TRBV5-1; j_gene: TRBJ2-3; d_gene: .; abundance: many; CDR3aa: CASSLNTDTQYF; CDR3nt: TGCGCCAGCAGCTTAAACACAGATACGCAGTATTTT
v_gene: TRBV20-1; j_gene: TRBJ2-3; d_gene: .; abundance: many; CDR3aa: CSARWELGTDTQYF; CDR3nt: TGCAGTGCTAGATGGGAACTGGGCACAGATACGCAGTATTTT
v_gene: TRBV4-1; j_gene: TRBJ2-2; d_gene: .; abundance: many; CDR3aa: CASSQAGTGTGELFF; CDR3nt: TGCGCCAGCAGCCAAGCCGGGACGGGGACCGGGGAGCTGTTTTTT
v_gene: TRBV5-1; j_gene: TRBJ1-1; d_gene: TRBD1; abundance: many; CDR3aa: CASSLTHGGTAFGTEAFF; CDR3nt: TGCGCCAGCAGCTTGACCCATGGGGGGACAGCCTTCGGCACTGAAGCTTTCTTT
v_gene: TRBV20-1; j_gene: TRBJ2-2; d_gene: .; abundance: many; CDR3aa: CSARSGTSYTGELFF; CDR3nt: TGCAGTGCTAGATCGGGGACATCCTACACCGGGGAGCTGTTTTTT
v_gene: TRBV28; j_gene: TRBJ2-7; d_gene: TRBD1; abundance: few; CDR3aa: CASSIRGLGYEQYF; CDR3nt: TGTGCCAGCAGTATCAGGGGGTTGGGCTACGAGCAGTACTTC
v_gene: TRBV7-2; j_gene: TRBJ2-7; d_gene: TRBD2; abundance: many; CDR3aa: CASSPRLAGGSNEQYF; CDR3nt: TGTGCCAGCAGCCCACGACTAGCGGGGGGGTCTAACGAGCAGTACTTC
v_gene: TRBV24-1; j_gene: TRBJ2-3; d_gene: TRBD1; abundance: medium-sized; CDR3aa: CATSDIRDRGVTDTQYF; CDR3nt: TGTGCCACCAGTGACATACGGGACAGGGGTGTGACAGATACGCAGTATTTT
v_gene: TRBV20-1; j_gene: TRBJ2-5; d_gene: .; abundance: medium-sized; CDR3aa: CSAGRTSGKGETQYF; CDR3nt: TGCAGTGCGGGACGTACGTCAGGGAAAGGAGAGACCCAGTACTTC
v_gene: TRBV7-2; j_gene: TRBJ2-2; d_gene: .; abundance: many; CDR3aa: CASSPRGLDTGELFF; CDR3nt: TGTGCCAGCAGCCCCAGGGGACTCGACACCGGGGAGCTGTTTTTT
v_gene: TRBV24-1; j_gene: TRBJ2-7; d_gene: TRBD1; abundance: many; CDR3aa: CATSDPRTGSYEQYF; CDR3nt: TGTGCCACCAGTGATCCCAGGACAGGCTCCTACGAGCAGTACTTC
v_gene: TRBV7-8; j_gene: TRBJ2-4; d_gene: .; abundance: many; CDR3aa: CASSLGGDSLAKNIQYF; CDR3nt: TGTGCCAGCAGCTTAGGCGGGGACAGTCTAGCCAAAAACATTCAGTACTTC
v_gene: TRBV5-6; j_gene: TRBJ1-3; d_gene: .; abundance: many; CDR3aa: CASSLVGAWNPSGNTIYF; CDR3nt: TGTGCCAGCAGCTTGGTCGGGGCCTGGAACCCCTCTGGAAACACCATATATTTT
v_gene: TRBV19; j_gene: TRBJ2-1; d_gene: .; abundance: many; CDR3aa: CASSMLSAQGSYNEQFF; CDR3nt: TGTGCCAGTAGTATGCTTTCAGCTCAGGGGTCCTACAATGAGCAGTTCTTC
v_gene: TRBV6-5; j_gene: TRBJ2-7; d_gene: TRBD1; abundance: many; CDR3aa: CASSYDRAYEQYF; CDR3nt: TGTGCCAGCAGTTACGACAGGGCCTACGAGCAGTACTTC
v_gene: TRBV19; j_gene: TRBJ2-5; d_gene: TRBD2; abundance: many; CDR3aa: CASAALADQETQYF; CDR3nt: TGTGCCTCCGCCGCGCTAGCGGATCAAGAGACCCAGTACTTC
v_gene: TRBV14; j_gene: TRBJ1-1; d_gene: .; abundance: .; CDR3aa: CASSPSGGFCTEAFF; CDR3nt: TGTGCCAGCAGCCCGAGCGGAGGGTTCTGCACTGAAGCTTTCTTT
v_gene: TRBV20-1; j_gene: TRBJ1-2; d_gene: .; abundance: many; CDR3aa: CSAVDRTANYGYTF; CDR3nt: TGCAGTGCCGTAGACCGAACCGCTAACTATGGCTACACCTTC
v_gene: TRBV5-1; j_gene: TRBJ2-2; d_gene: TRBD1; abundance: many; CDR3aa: CASSQGTGGSGELFF; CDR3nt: TGCGCCAGCAGCCAAGGGACAGGGGGATCCGGGGAGCTGTTTTTT
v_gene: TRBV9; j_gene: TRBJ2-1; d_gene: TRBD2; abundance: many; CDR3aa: CASSAPGLAGGKGEQFF; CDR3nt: TGTGCCAGCAGCGCACCGGGACTAGCGGGGGGGAAGGGTGAGCAGTTCTTC
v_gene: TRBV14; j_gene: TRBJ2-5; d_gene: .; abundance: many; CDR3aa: CASSPLVERETQYF; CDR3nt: TGTGCCAGCAGCCCCCTGGTAGAAAGAGAGACCCAGTACTTC
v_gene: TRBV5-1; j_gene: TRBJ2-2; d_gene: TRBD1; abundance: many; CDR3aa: CASSRDRVPGELFF; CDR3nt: TGCGCCAGCAGTCGAGACAGGGTGCCCGGGGAGCTGTTTTTT
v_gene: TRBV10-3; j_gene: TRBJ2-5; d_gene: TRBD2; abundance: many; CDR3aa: CATGGLDPGTQYF; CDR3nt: TGTGCCACCGGCGGACTAGACCCAGGGACCCAGTACTTC
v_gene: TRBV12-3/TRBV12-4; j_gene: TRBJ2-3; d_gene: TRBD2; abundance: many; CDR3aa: CASSLATGTRGLPQYF; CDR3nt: TGTGCCAGCAGTTTAGCCACCGGGACTAGGGGCCTACCGCAGTATTTT
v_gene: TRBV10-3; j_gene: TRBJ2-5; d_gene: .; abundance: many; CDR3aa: CATLEGGGPETQYF; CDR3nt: TGTGCCACCCTGGAGGGGGGAGGTCCAGAGACCCAGTACTTC
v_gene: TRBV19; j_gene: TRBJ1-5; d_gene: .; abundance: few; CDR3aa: CASSIANPPQHF; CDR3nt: TGTGCCAGTAGTATAGCGAATCCGCCCCAGCATTTT
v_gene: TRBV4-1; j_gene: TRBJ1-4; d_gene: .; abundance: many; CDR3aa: CASSLPQQGDEKLFF; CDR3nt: TGCGCCAGCAGCCTTCCACAGCAGGGCGATGAAAAACTGTTTTTT
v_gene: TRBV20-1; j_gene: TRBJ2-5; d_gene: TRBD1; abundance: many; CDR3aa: CSAREDRGGETQYF; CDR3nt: TGCAGTGCTAGAGAAGACAGGGGTGGGGAGACCCAGTACTTC
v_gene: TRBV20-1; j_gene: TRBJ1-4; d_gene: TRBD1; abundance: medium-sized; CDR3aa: CSARQGGSAATNEKLFF; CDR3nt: TGCAGTGCTAGACAGGGGGGCAGCGCCGCAACTAATGAAAAACTGTTTTTT
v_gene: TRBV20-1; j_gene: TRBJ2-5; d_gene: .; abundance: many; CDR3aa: CSAAQTQYF; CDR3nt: TGCAGTGCAGCCCAGACCCAGTACTTC
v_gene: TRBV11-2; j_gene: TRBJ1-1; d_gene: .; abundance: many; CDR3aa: CASSLEPAREAFF; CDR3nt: TGTGCCAGCAGCTTAGAACCGGCGAGGGAAGCTTTCTTT
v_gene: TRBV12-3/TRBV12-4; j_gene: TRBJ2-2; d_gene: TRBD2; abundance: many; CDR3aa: CASSLGGGLATGELFF; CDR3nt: TGTGCCAGCAGTTTAGGCGGGGGGCTGGCGACCGGGGAGCTGTTTTTT
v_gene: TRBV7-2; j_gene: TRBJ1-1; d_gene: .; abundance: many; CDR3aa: CASSTQAGEPHTEAFF; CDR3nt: TGTGCCAGCAGCACCCAGGCAGGGGAACCGCACACTGAAGCTTTCTTT
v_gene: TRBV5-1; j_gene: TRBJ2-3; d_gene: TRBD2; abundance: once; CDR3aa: CASSLDGAGGINTQYF; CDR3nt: TGCGCCAGCAGCTTGGATGGAGCGGGGGGGATTAATACGCAGTATTTT
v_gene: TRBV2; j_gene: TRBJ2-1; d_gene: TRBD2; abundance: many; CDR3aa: CASSQTSGGPISYNEQFF; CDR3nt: TGTGCCAGCAGTCAGACTAGCGGGGGGCCTATCTCCTACAATGAGCAGTTCTTC
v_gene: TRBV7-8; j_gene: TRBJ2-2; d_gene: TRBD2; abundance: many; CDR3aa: CASSLLAGGVGELFF; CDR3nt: TGTGCCAGCAGCTTGCTAGCGGGGGGGGTCGGGGAGCTGTTTTTT
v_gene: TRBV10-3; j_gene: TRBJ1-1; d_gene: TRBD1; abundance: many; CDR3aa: CAISDAGGPRNTEAFF; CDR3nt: TGTGCCATCAGTGATGCAGGGGGGCCTAGGAACACTGAAGCTTTCTTT
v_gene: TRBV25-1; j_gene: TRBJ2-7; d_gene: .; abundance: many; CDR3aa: CASSAQTYEQYF; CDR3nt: TGTGCCAGCAGTGCACAGACCTACGAGCAGTACTTC
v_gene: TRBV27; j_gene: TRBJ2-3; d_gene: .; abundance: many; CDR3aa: CASSFGSWARTDTQYF; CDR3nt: TGTGCCAGCAGTTTTGGATCTTGGGCCCGCACAGATACGCAGTATTTT